The entry below describes one T cell receptor (beta chain). Only in-frame clones appear in the TCRdb table, and some are missing; sequencing was by immunoSEQ multiplex PCR. The sample shows 7,500 to 9,000 clones, roughly 88% of them seen only once. From germline, CDR1 is LNHDA and CDR2 SQIVND (reference sequence). Trimming took 5 bases from V and 4 from J, leaving 9 bases between them. The CDR3 is made up of 14 amino acids. The data were obtained in a study of T cell responses to AZD1222 COVID-19 vaccine. The TCR sequence derives from an adult who received the AZD1222 COVID-19 vaccine. The sequencing here drew on peripheral blood, taken 28 days after the second AZD1222 dose. This chain uses TRBV19 with TRBJ2-6; either TRBD1 or TRBD2 may fit D (5 bases each). For the CDR3, the DNA is TGTGCCAGTAGTGGGACGGGCGGGGCCAACGTCCTGACTTTC. Translating gives CASSGTGGANVLTF.